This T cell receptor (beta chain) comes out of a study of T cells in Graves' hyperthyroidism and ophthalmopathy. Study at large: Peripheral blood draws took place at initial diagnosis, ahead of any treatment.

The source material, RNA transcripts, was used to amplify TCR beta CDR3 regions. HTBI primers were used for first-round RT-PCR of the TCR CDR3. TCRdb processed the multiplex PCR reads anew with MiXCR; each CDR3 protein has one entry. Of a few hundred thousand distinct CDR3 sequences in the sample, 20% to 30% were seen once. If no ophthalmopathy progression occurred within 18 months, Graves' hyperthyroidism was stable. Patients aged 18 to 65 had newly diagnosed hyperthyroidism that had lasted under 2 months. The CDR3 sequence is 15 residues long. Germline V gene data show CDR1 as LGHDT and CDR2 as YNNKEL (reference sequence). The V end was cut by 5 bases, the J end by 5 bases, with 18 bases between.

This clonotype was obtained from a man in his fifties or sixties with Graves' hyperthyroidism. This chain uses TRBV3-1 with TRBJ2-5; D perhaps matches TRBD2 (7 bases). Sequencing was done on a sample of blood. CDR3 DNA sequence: TGTGCCAGCAGCTCCAGACGGGGGGCTTGGGAGACCCAGTACTTC. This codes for CASSSRRGAWETQYF.